The T cell receptor beta chain described here comes from a study of blood T cell repertoires in COVID-19. Study background: The United States, Italy and Spain provided the acute and convalescent COVID-19 samples.

Symptom resolution, clearance, or two negative PCRs marked donors in Cohort 3 as recovered. TCRdb keeps only in-frame clones here, not all; method: immunoSEQ multiplex PCR. Of 150,000 to 200,000 clones in the sample, roughly 87% were seen once. Input material: PBMCs or T cells enriched from blood (not recorded which). This TCR came from a middle-aged man who had recovered from COVID-19.

In nucleotides, the CDR3 is TGCGCCAGCAGCTTGGACAGCTATGGCTACACCTTC. This encodes CASSLDSYGYTF. The rearrangement joins TRBV5-1 to TRBJ1-2, with D unresolved. The CDR3 is made up of 12 amino acids. Germline V gives CDR1 SGHRS, CDR2 YFSETQ. V dropped 0 bases and J dropped 4 bases, with 4 bases sitting between them.